This passage covers 28 T cell receptor beta chains from one sample sequenced in a study of blood T cell repertoires in COVID-19. Only in-frame clones appear in the TCRdb table, and some are missing; sequencing was by immunoSEQ multiplex PCR. Of hundreds of thousands of clones in the sample, about 91% are singletons; the top ten hold 10% to 15%. The specimen was peripheral blood. All receptors derive from a woman aged 45-60 years with COVID-19, enrolled during active disease.

CDR3 sequence (DNA): TGTGCCAGCAGCTTACTAGCGGGGGGCACAGATACGCAGTATTTT. Translating it yields CASSLLAGGTDTQYF. This rearrangement joins TRBV5-5 to TRBJ2-3; 11 bases map to TRBD2. The CDR3 totals 15 residues. Germline values: CDR1 SGHKS, CDR2 YYEKEE (reference sequence). V gave up 2 bases and J gave up 1 base; unmatched junction bases: 0.

The V call is TRBV6-4, the J call TRBJ1-1; no reliable D call. V was shortened by 6 bases and J by 2 bases, with 10 bases between the two germline ends. Germline CDR1 reads MRHNA; CDR2 reads SNTAGT. The CDR3 is 13 residues long. The CDR3 DNA reads as TGTGCCAGCAGGAAGGAGGGAAACACTGAAGCTTTCTTT. Translating gives CASRKEGNTEAFF.

CDR3 coding DNA: TGTGCCAGCAGCGTGGACAGGCCGAACACTGAAGCTTTCTTT. Amino acid sequence: CASSVDRPNTEAFF. This rearrangement joins TRBV5-4 to TRBJ1-1; 7 bases fit TRBD1. Trimming took 4 bases from V and 1 from J; bases not matched to a gene: 4. CDR3 length: 14 residues. Germline lookup yields CDR1 SGHNT and CDR2 YYREEE (reference sequence).

The V gene is TRBV7-3, the J gene TRBJ2-1; D call uncertain. V lost 5 bases and J 5 bases, leaving 10 bases between the germline ends. This CDR3 is built from 13 residues. The germline gives CDR1 SGHTA, CDR2 FQGTGA. The CDR3: CASSHKPHNEQFF. As DNA, the CDR3 is TGTGCCAGCAGCCATAAGCCCCACAATGAGCAGTTCTTC.

The chain combines TRBV13 with TRBJ1-6; 9 bases line up with TRBD1. The CDR3 runs to 15 residues. After removal of 5 bases from V and 9 bases from J, the junction contained 8 bases not matched to a gene. CDR1 is PRHDT and CDR2 is FYEKMQ in the germline V gene (reference sequence). The CDR3 sequence: CASSIGQGTVSPLHF. CDR3 coding DNA: TGTGCCAGCAGCATTGGACAGGGGACGGTTTCACCCCTCCACTTT.

The chain combines TRBV5-8 with TRBJ1-1; D call uncertain. Per the germline V gene, CDR1 is SGHTS and CDR2 is YDEGEE. The V end lost 0 bases, the J end lost 1 base, and 7 bases lay between the germline ends. CDR3 length: 14 amino acids. The CDR3 spells CASSLGQKNTEAFF. As DNA, the CDR3 is TGTGCCAGCAGCTTGGGACAAAAGAACACTGAAGCTTTCTTT. Full variable domain (rest looked up from reference TRBV5-8 and TRBJ1-1): EAGVTQSPTHLIKTRGQQATLRCSPISGHTSVYWYQQALGLGLQFLLWYDEGEERNRGNFPPRFSGRQFPNYSSELNVNALELEDSALYLCASSLGQKNTEAFFGQGTRLTVV.

J is TRBJ2-6 and V is TRBV2; possible D gene TRBD1, 6 bases. Germline assignment: CDR1 SNHLY and CDR2 FYNNEI. Trimming stripped 10 bases from V and 0 bases from J, with 16 bases between. CDR3 length: 16 residues. The CDR3 coding sequence is TGTGCCACCTTTGGACAGCCCTTCTCTGGGGCCAACGTCCTGACTTTC. The encoded protein is CATFGQPFSGANVLTF.

Points on this clone: At one end, the junction sequence differs from germline, possibly due to a read error. The chain employs TRBV5-4 and TRBJ2-3; D might be TRBD2 (6 bases). CDR3 size: 15 residues. The germline V gene has CDR1 SGHNT and CDR2 YYREEE (reference sequence). CDR3 in DNA: TGTACCAGCGCTGAGGGCGGGGCGATCAGGGATACGCAGTATTTT. Protein sequence: CTSAEGGAIRDTQYF.

Only a few counts were recorded for this clone. V is TRBV12-3 or TRBV12-4 and J is TRBJ1-2; D uncertain. V was trimmed by 6 bases and J by 5 bases, leaving 13 bases between them. The CDR3 spans 13 residues. This chain's CDR3 is CASSPGSNYGYTF. The CDR3 DNA is TGTGCCAGCAGCCCCGGGTCCAATTATGGCTACACCTTC.

This chain connects TRBV5-4 to TRBJ2-3; perhaps TRBD2 as D (5 bases). Germline V gene sequence: CDR1 SGHNT, CDR2 YYREEE (reference sequence). Trimming removed 4 bases at V and 0 bases at J, with 6 bases between. This CDR3 has 13 residues. CDR3 coding DNA: TGTGCCAGCAGCCGGACTAGCACAGATACGCAGTATTTT. Translated: CASSRTSTDTQYF.

The chain has TRBV6-6 and TRBJ2-5, with TRBD2 matching over 14 bases. From germline, CDR1 is MNHNY and CDR2 SVGAGI (reference sequence). The CDR3 runs 16 residues. Unmatched junction bases numbered 1, after V lost 2 bases and J lost 2 bases. The CDR3 bases are TGTGCCAGCAGTTACGGACTAGCGGGGGGACAAGAGACCCAGTACTTC. Protein product: CASSYGLAGGQETQYF.

The CDR3: CASSWRQGEKLFF. As DNA, the CDR3 is TGTGCCAGCAGTTGGCGGCAGGGTGAAAAACTGTTTTTT. The chain carries TRBV12-3 or TRBV12-4 and TRBJ1-4; TRBD1 is a possible D gene (5 bases). V lost 4 bases to trimming and J lost 7 bases, with 10 bases between them. The CDR3 totals 13 residues.

The CDR3 spells CAISEGQGDLYGYTF. The CDR3 nucleotides read TGTGCCATCAGTGAGGGACAGGGCGACCTCTATGGCTACACCTTC. The J gene is TRBJ1-2, the V gene TRBV10-3; 8 positions agree with TRBD1. With 2 bases clipped from V and 4 bases from J, the junction kept 6 bases outside the gene matches. The CDR3 extends over 15 amino acids. CDR1 ENHRY and CDR2 SYGVKD come from the germline V gene.

The V call is TRBV7-9, the J call TRBJ2-5; 10 bases fit TRBD2. CDR3 size: 16 residues. With 5 bases clipped from V and 1 base from J, the junction kept 7 bases outside the gene matches. CDR1 SEHNR and CDR2 FQNEAQ come from the germline V gene (reference sequence). Here the CDR3 DNA reads TGTGCCAGCAGCGCAAGGCTAGCGGGGGTCCAAGAGACCCAGTACTTC. Its protein product is CASSARLAGVQETQYF. Based on the CDR3 plus reference TRBV7-9 and TRBJ2-5, the full variable domain is DTGVSQNPRHKITKRGQNVTFRCDPISEHNRLYWYRQTLGQGPEFLTYFQNEAQLEKSRLLSDRFSAERPKGSFSTLEIQRTEQGDSAMYLCASSARLAGVQETQYFGPGTRLLVL.

This chain connects TRBV2 to TRBJ1-6, with D possibly being TRBD1 (6 bases). The V end lost 6 bases, the J end lost 9 bases, and 12 bases lay between the germline ends. The CDR3 runs 13 residues. Germline loops: CDR1 SNHLY, CDR2 FYNNEI. The CDR3 spells CASRQGQGSPLHF. In nucleotides, the CDR3 is TGTGCCAGCAGACAGGGTCAGGGTTCACCCCTCCACTTT.

The chain is built from TRBV5-1 and TRBJ2-5; 15 positions agree with TRBD2. The trim removed 0 bases at V and 2 bases at J, leaving 5 bases unmatched. The CDR3 is made up of 18 amino acids. Germline V gene data show CDR1 as SGHRS and CDR2 as YFSETQ. Written as DNA, the CDR3 is TGCGCCAGCAGCTTGGCGGGACTAGCGGGGGGTCAGCAAGAGACCCAGTACTTC. Residues: CASSLAGLAGGQQETQYF.

This clone has a single count. CDR3 in DNA: TGCAGCGTTTACGGGGTATTGGAGGAAAAACTGTTTTTT. This translates into CSVYGVLEEKLFF. This chain uses TRBV29-1 with TRBJ1-4; D uncertain. Germline CDR1 and CDR2: SQVTM and ANQGSEA. Trimming removed 5 bases from V and 8 bases from J, with 15 bases in between. The CDR3 runs to 13 residues.

On this clone itself: Other DNA sequences in this sample translate to the same CDR3. The V call is TRBV12-3 or TRBV12-4, the J call TRBJ2-1, with a tentative D call TRBD1 (6 bases). The CDR3 has 12 amino acids. V was trimmed by 3 bases and J by 10 bases, leaving 10 bases between them. The DNA for the CDR3 is TGTGCCAGCAGTTTTGGGGGCGGGGAGCAGTTCTTC. Translating gives CASSFGGGEQFF.

This chain joins TRBV29-1 and TRBJ1-1, with 7 bases matching TRBD1. With V trimmed by 6 bases and J by 9 bases, 10 bases remained unmatched. Germline V gene sequence: CDR1 SQVTM, CDR2 ANQGSEA. This CDR3 has 12 amino acids. CDR3 amino acids: CSVEKGTEKAFF. CDR3 bases: TGCAGCGTCGAAAAGGGGACAGAGAAAGCTTTCTTT.

This sequence joins TRBV10-1 and TRBJ1-1; 11 bases align to TRBD1. Germline V gene lookup returns CDR1 WNHNN and CDR2 SYGVQD (reference sequence). The CDR3 runs to 14 residues. After removal of 4 bases from V and 12 bases from J, the junction contained 10 bases not matched to a gene. CDR3 sequence: CASSGGQGEAKPFF. DNA of the CDR3: TGCGCCAGCAGTGGGGGACAGGGGGAAGCGAAACCTTTCTTT.

The rearrangement uses TRBV18 and TRBJ1-1; unclear D gene. With 2 bases removed from V and 2 bases from J, the gap between germline ends came to 9 bases. There are 14 residues in the CDR3. CDR1 is KGHSH and CDR2 is LQKENI in the germline V gene. CDR3 in DNA: TGTGCCAGCTCACCAGTACAGCAAAACACTGAAGCTTTCTTT. Its protein is CASSPVQQNTEAFF.

The chain carries TRBV14 and TRBJ2-3; D unresolved. Germline CDR1 is SGHDN and CDR2 is FVKESK. The CDR3 contains 13 residues. Trimming left V 4 bases short and J 2 bases short, with 7 bases between. This chain's CDR3 is CASSLLTTDTQYF. The DNA for the CDR3 is TGTGCCAGCAGCCTACTCACCACAGATACGCAGTATTTT.

The chain couples TRBV5-5 to TRBJ2-7; TRBD2 matches at 10 bases. Losses at the gene ends were 3 bases for V and 3 bases for J; bases not matched to a gene: 6. The CDR3 is 15 amino acids. From germline, CDR1 is SGHKS and CDR2 YYEKEE (reference sequence). CDR3 region: CASSWIAGGDYEQYF. The CDR3 DNA follows: TGTGCCAGCAGCTGGATAGCGGGGGGAGACTACGAGCAGTACTTC.

The chain employs TRBV18 and TRBJ1-4; 7 bases match TRBD1. Germline trimming cut 2 bases from V and 7 bases from J; bases unmatched to any gene: 7. The CDR3 runs to 15 residues. CDR1 is KGHSH, CDR2 LQKENI, per germline. The CDR3 protein is CASSPGQDGVEKLFF. In nucleotides, the CDR3 is TGTGCCAGCTCACCAGGACAGGATGGGGTTGAAAAACTGTTTTTT.

This rearrangement joins TRBV25-1 to TRBJ2-1; D might be TRBD1 (5 bases). V dropped 7 bases and J dropped 0 bases, with 13 bases sitting between them. This CDR3 spans 15 amino acids. Germline V gives CDR1 MGHDK, CDR2 SYGVNS. The CDR3 loop is CASTKQESSYNEQFF. In nucleotides, the CDR3 is TGTGCCAGCACTAAACAGGAGAGCTCCTACAATGAGCAGTTCTTC.

CDR3 region: CASSQAGGHNEQFF. The CDR3 region has the DNA TGTGCCAGCAGCCAGGCGGGGGGACACAATGAGCAGTTCTTC. J is TRBJ2-1 and V is TRBV3-1 (or the pseudogene TRBV3-2); 8 positions agree with TRBD2. Germline lookup yields CDR1 LGHDT and CDR2 YNNKEL (reference sequence). The V segment lost 3 bases and the J segment 5 bases; nucleotides outside the gene matches: 3. This CDR3 is 14 amino acids long.

The chain is built from TRBV10-3 and TRBJ1-2; D not resolved. Trimming took 0 bases from V and 4 from J, leaving 12 bases between them. CDR3 length equals 15 residues. Germline values: CDR1 ENHRY, CDR2 SYGVKD. CDR3 in DNA: TGTGCCATCAGTGAGTCAGTCGAGGGCTTCTATGGCTACACCTTC. The encoded protein is CAISESVEGFYGYTF.

V gene TRBV6-1 combines with J gene TRBJ1-5; D may be TRBD1 (5 bases). The ends were cut back, 2 bases at V and 6 bases at J, with 14 bases in the middle. Per the germline V gene, CDR1 is MNHNS and CDR2 is SASEGT. This CDR3 is built from 15 residues. The CDR3 coding sequence is TGTGCCAGCAGTGAAATAGGGAGGGGAAGTCAGCCCCAGCATTTT. Encoded protein: CASSEIGRGSQPQHF.